Listed below are T cell receptor beta chains from one sample, sequenced in a study of low-dose radiotherapy and immunotherapy resistance in tumors. Each CDR3 protein gets one entry after TCRdb re-called the reads with MiXCR. The data show 80,000 to 90,000 distinct CDR3 sequences, roughly a sixth seen once. Sequencing was performed on PBMCs, taken before treatment. Receptors originate from a male donor with prostate cancer. The CDR3 runs from the conserved cysteine through the conserved F or W. A D gene is named only where the DNA matches it firmly. Expanded clones are given a class, and other clones once, few, many or no size at all.

>TRBV7-2|many|TRBJ2-5|.
TGTGCCAGCAGCTTAGGGGCGCAAGAGACCCAGTACTTC
CASSLGAQETQYF
>TRBV6-6|many|TRBJ2-1|TRBD2
TGTGCCAGCAGTCGGGGGGGCCTCGACAATGAGCAGTTCTTC
CASSRGGLDNEQFF
>TRBV7-2|many|TRBJ2-4|TRBD2
TGTGCCAGCAGCACTCTTGGGGAGGGGCGGAAAAACATTCAGTACTTC
CASSTLGEGRKNIQYF
>TRBV4-1|.|TRBJ2-2|.
.
CASSLYGGPGELFFF
>TRBV15|many|TRBJ2-3|.
TGTGCCACCAGCAGACCCCTTTCCGCAGATACGCAGTATTTT
CATSRPLSADTQYF
>TRBV6-2/TRBV6-3|.|TRBJ2-7|.
TGTGCCAGCAGCCCCTTCGACGAGCAGTACTTC
CASSPFDEQYF
>TRBV9|many|TRBJ1-6|.
TGTGCCAGCAGCGGGGACGGAGGTTCACCCCTCCACTTT
CASSGDGGSPLHF
>TRBV11-3|many|TRBJ2-4|TRBD1
TGTGCCAGCAGTTACGGACAGGAGAACATTCAGTACTTC
CASSYGQENIQYF
>TRBV29-1|.|TRBJ1-1|TRBD1
TGCAGCGTGACCGGGACAGGGGGTACTGAAGCTTTCTTT
CSVTGTGGTEAFF
>TRBV7-6|many|TRBJ2-5|.
TGTGCCAGCAGCGGGCCTCAGGGGTGGAGGCAAGAGACCCAGTACTTC
CASSGPQGWRQETQYF
>TRBV10-3|many|TRBJ2-5|.
TGTGCCATCAGTGAGTCGATCGAGAGGGGGACCCAGTACTTC
CAISESIERGTQYF
>TRBV5-4|.|TRBJ2-5|TRBD2
TGTGCCAGCAGCCTTAGCGGGGGGGGACAAGAGACCCAGTACTTC
CASSLSGGGQETQYF
>TRBV5-1|many|TRBJ2-2|TRBD2
TGCGCCAGCAGCTTGGAAGGACTAGCGGGAAACGGGGAGCTGTTTTTT
CASSLEGLAGNGELFF
>TRBV19|many|TRBJ1-6|.
TGTGCCAGTAGTGAGGGGTTTGGGTCACCCCTCCACTTT
CASSEGFGSPLHF
>TRBV20-1|many|TRBJ2-3|.
TGCAGTGCTGGAGACTCGGCGGGCACAGATACGCAGTATTTT
CSAGDSAGTDTQYF
>TRBV11-1|.|TRBJ1-5|.
TGTGCCAGCAGCCCGAGGGGGTTGAGCAATGAGCCCCAGCATTTT
CASSPRGLSNEPQHF
>TRBV12-3/TRBV12-4|many|TRBJ2-3|.
TGTGCCAGCAGTGCTGGGGAAACAGATACGCAGTATTTT
CASSAGETDTQYF
>TRBV6-1|many|TRBJ1-2|TRBD1
TGTGCCAGCAGTCGTGAGTTAGGGACAGTCTTTAACTATGGCTACACCTTC
CASSRELGTVFNYGYTF
>TRBV5-1|many|TRBJ2-4|.
TGCGCCAGCAGCTTGGCCTTGGGGGATTCAAACATTCAGTACTTC
CASSLALGDSNIQYF
>TRBV5-1|many|TRBJ2-1|.
TGCGCCAGCAGCTTGGGAGAAAGGGAGCAGTTCTTC
CASSLGEREQFF
>TRBV6-6|many|TRBJ2-3|.
TGTGCCAGCAGTGAAGCGTCGACAGGAGCGCAGTATTTT
CASSEASTGAQYF
>TRBV12-3/TRBV12-4|many|TRBJ2-5|.
TGTGCCAGCAGTTTTGGGGGGCCGGAAGAGACCCAGTACTTC
CASSFGGPEETQYF
>TRBV6-2/TRBV6-3|many|TRBJ1-2|.
TGTGCCAGCAGTGTCACTTATACCGGGACGCAGTATGGCTACACCTTC
CASSVTYTGTQYGYTF
>TRBV19|many|TRBJ1-1|TRBD1
TGTGCCAGCGGAGATATCGGGACAGGGGGCATGGACACTGAAGCTTTCTTT
CASGDIGTGGMDTEAFF
>TRBV28|many|TRBJ2-2|.
TGTGCCAGCAGGAAGGACCGGGACGGGTTGTTTTTT
CASRKDRDGLFF
>TRBV4-2|.|TRBJ2-3|TRBD2
TGTGCCAGCAGCCAGCCCGGGACTAGTCGAACGCAGTATTTT
CASSQPGTSRTQYF
>TRBV7-6|many|TRBJ1-2|.
TGTGCCAGCAGCTCAGATCCGTTCGGGGGGGTCTATGGCTACACCTTC
CASSSDPFGGVYGYTF
>TRBV6-1|.|TRBJ2-7|TRBD2
TGTGCCAGCTTAGGACTAGCGGGGGGTGTTGATGAGCAGAACTTC
CASLGLAGGVDEQNF
>TRBV14|many|TRBJ2-6|.
TGTGCCAGCAGCCAAGGAATCAGGGGATCGGGCTCTGGGGCCAACGTCCTGACTTTC
CASSQGIRGSGSGANVLTF
>TRBV7-9|many|TRBJ2-5|TRBD1
TGTGCCAGCAGCTCCCGCGGGCAGGGGGCAGGAGAGACCCAGTACTTC
CASSSRGQGAGETQYF
>TRBV2|many|TRBJ2-2|.
TGTGCCAGCAGTGACGCGGGGCAGTACACCGGGGAGCTGTTTTTT
CASSDAGQYTGELFF
>TRBV6-2/TRBV6-3|many|TRBJ1-2|TRBD1
TGTGCCAGCAGTGAGATTATAGGGGGCGTGTATGGCTACACCTTC
CASSEIIGGVYGYTF
>TRBV19|.|TRBJ2-5|.
TGTGCCAGTAGTATGGGTCTACAAGAGACCCAGTACTTC
CASSMGLQETQYF
>TRBV5-1|many|TRBJ2-7|.
TGCGCCAGCAGCTTGGACAGGGACTACGAGCAGTACTTC
CASSLDRDYEQYF
>TRBV9|many|TRBJ2-1|.
TGTGCCAGCAGCCCCCCGGGGGCCACCGAGCAGTTCTTC
CASSPPGATEQFF
>TRBV2|.|TRBJ2-7|.
TGTGCCAGCAGGGCAATCGAGCAGTACTTC
CASRAIEQYF
>TRBV4-2|many|TRBJ2-3|.
TGTGCCAGCAGCCAAGACCGGGGGCATACGCAGTATTTT
CASSQDRGHTQYF
>TRBV6-1|many|TRBJ2-4|.
TGTGCCAGCAGTGAAGGTCTAGCCAAAAACATTCAGTACTTC
CASSEGLAKNIQYF
>TRBV12-3/TRBV12-4|many|TRBJ1-5|.
TGTGCCAGCAGTTTCGGTCGTACCTGGGGGACCGGTAATCAGCCCCAGCATTTT
CASSFGRTWGTGNQPQHF
>TRBV3-1|many|TRBJ2-7|.
TGTGCCAGCAGCCAAGGTCTCGAGCAGTACTTC
CASSQGLEQYF
>TRBV4-1|.|TRBJ2-2|TRBD1
TGCGCCAGCAGCCCGGGCAGGGGGCGCCCCGGGGAGCTGTTTTTT
CASSPGRGRPGELFF
>TRBV4-1|many|TRBJ2-3|.
TGCGCCAGCAGCCAAGATCCCGCATTAAGCGGAGTCACAGATACGCAGTATTTT
CASSQDPALSGVTDTQYF
>TRBV5-6|few|TRBJ1-1|TRBD1
TGTGCCAGCAGCTGGACAGGGGTGAACACTGAAGCTTTCTTT
CASSWTGVNTEAFF
>TRBV6-2/TRBV6-3|many|TRBJ2-7|.
TGTGCCAGCAGAACCACGGGGTTTATGCCCTACGAGCAGTACTTC
CASRTTGFMPYEQYF
>TRBV4-1|many|TRBJ2-2|TRBD1
TGCGCCAGCAGCCAAGGAGAGACCGGGACAGGGGAGAAGCGGGAGCTGTTTTTT
CASSQGETGTGEKRELFF